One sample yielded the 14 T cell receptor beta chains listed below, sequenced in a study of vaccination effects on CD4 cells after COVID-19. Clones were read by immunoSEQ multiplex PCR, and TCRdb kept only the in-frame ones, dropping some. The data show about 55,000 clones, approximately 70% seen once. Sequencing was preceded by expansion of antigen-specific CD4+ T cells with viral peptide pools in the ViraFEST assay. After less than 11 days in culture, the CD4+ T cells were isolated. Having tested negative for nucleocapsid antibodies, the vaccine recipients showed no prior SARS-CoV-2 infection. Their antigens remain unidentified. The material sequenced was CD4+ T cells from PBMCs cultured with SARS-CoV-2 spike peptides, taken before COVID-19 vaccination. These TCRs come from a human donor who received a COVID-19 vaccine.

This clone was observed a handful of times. The CDR3 region is CASSTHKGYGYTF. DNA for the CDR3: TGTGCCAGTAGTACCCACAAGGGCTATGGCTACACCTTC. The rearrangement uses TRBV19 and TRBJ1-2; D call uncertain. Germline V CDR1 and CDR2: LNHDA, SQIVND (reference sequence). The CDR3 runs to 13 residues. V lost 4 bases and J 4 bases, leaving 10 bases between the germline ends.

The CDR3 region has the DNA TGTGCCAGCAGGCAGGACAGGGGAAACACCGGGGAGCTGTTTTTT. Encoded protein: CASRQDRGNTGELFF. This rearrangement joins TRBV7-3 to TRBJ2-2, with TRBD1 matching 9 bases. There are 15 residues in the CDR3. V lost 6 bases to trimming and J lost 2 bases; unmatched junction nucleotides: 4. The germline V gene encodes CDR1 SGHTA and CDR2 FQGTGA.

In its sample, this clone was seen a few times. The CDR3 reads CASSLGVQGQLNYGYTF. CDR3 bases: TGCGCCAGCAGCTTAGGAGTCCAGGGTCAATTAAACTATGGCTACACCTTC. The chain joins TRBV5-1 to TRBJ1-2, with D perhaps TRBD1 (5 bases). CDR1 and CDR2 (germline): SGHRS, YFSETQ. Trimming stripped 2 bases from V and 2 bases from J, with 19 bases between. The CDR3 length is 17 residues.

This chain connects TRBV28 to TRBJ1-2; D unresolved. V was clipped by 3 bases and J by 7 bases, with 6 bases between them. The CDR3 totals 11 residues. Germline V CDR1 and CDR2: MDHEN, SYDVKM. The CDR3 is CASSFWGGYTF. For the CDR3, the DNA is TGTGCCAGCAGTTTTTGGGGTGGCTACACCTTC.

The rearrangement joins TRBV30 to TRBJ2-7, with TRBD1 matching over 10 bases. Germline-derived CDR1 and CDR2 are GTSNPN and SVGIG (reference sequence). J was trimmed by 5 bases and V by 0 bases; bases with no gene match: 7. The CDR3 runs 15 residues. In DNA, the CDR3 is TGTGCCTGGAGTGTACTGGGACAGGGGTCACACGAGCAGTACTTC. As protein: CAWSVLGQGSHEQYF.

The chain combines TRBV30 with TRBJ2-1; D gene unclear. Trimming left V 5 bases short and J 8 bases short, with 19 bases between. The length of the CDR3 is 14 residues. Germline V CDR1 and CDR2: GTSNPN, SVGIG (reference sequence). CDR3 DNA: TGTGCCTGGGCCCCTTACATGGCCAGCTATGAGCAGTTCTTC. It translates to CAWAPYMASYEQFF.

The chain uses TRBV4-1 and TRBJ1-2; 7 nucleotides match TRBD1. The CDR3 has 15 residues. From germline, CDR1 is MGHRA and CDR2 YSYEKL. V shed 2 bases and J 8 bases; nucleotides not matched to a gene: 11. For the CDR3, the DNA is TGCGCCAGCAGCCAATCTACAGACAGGGTGGGAGGCTACACCTTC. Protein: CASSQSTDRVGGYTF.

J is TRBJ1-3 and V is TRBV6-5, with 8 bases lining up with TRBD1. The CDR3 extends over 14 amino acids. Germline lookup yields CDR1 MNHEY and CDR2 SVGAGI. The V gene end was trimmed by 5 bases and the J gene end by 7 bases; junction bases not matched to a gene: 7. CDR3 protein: CASSPSTGVNTIYF. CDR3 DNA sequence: TGTGCCAGCAGTCCCTCGACAGGGGTGAACACCATATATTTT.

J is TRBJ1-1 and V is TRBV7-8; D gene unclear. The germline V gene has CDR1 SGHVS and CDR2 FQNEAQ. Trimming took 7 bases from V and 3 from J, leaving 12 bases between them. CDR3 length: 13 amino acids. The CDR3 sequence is CASTQSEHTEAFF. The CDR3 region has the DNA TGTGCCAGCACTCAGTCTGAGCACACTGAAGCTTTCTTT. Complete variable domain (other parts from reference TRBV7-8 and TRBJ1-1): GAGVSQSPRYKVAKRGQDVALRCDPISGHVSLFWYQQALGQGPEFLTYFQNEAQLDKSGLPSDRFFAERPEGSVSTLKIQRTQQEDSAVYLCASTQSEHTEAFFGQGTRLTVV.

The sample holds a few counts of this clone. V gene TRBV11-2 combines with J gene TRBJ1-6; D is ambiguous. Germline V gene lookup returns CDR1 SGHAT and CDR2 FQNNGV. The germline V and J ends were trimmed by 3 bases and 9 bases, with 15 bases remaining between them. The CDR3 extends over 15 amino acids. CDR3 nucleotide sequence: TGTGCCAGCAGCTTTGGCACAGTTAAATTTTCACCCCTCCACTTT. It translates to CASSFGTVKFSPLHF. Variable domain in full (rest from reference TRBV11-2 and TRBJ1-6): EAGVAQSPRYKIIEKRQSVAFWCNPISGHATLYWYQQILGQGPKLLIQFQNNGVVDDSQLPKDRFSAERLKGVDSTLKIQPAKLEDSAVYLCASSFGTVKFSPLHFGNGTRLTVT.

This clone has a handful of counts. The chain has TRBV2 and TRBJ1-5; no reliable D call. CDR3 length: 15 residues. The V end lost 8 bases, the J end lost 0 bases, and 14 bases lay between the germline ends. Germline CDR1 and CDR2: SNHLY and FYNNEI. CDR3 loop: CASVLGKLSNQPQHF. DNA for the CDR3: TGTGCCAGCGTTTTGGGGAAACTTAGCAATCAGCCCCAGCATTTT.

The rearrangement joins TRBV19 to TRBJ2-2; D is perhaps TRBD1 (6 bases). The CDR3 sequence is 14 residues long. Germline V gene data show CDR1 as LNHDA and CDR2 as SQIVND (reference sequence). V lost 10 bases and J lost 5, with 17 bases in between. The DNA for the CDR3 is TGTGCCACCCACAACAGGGCGCGGACCGGGGAGCTGTTTTTT. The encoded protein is CATHNRARTGELFF.

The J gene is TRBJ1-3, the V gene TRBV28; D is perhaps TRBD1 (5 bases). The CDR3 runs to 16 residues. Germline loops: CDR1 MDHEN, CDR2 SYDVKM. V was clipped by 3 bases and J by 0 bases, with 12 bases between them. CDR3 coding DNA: TGTGCCAGCAGTTTCTACAGGCCCCTCTCTGGAAACACCATATATTTT. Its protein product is CASSFYRPLSGNTIYF.

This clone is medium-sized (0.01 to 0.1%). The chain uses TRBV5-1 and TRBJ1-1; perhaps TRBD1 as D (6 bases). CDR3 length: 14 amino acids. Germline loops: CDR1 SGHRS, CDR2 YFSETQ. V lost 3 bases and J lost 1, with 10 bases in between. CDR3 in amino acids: CASSSGQPNTEAFF. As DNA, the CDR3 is TGCGCCAGCAGCTCTGGACAGCCGAACACTGAAGCTTTCTTT.